Below are 21 T cell receptor beta chains sequenced from a single sample in a study of blood T cell repertoires in COVID-19. Repertoires were generated with immunoSEQ multiplex PCR, while TCRdb's copy carries only in-frame clones and drops some. This table has some 250,000 clones, 70% to 90% appearing once. Sample: peripheral blood. These receptors all stem from a woman in her thirties or forties who had recovered from COVID-19.

This rearrangement joins TRBV27 to TRBJ2-1, with 11 positions matching TRBD2. Per the germline V gene, CDR1 is MNHEY and CDR2 is SMNVEV (reference sequence). The length of the CDR3 is 15 residues. V gave up 6 bases and J gave up 8 bases; unmatched junction bases: 9. The CDR3 nucleotides are TGTGCCAGCAGCCATAGCGGGAGGGCCTCGGATGAGCAGTTCTTC. Protein: CASSHSGRASDEQFF.

This chain uses TRBV4-3 with TRBJ1-1; no clear D. V gave up 4 bases and J gave up 4 bases, with 13 bases separating them. From germline, CDR1 is LGHNA and CDR2 YSLEER. This CDR3 has 14 residues. The CDR3 is CASSPKTAGTEAFF. The CDR3 nucleotides are TGCGCCAGCAGCCCCAAGACCGCGGGCACTGAAGCTTTCTTT.

V and J are TRBV7-9 and TRBJ2-6; 10 nucleotides match TRBD1. This CDR3 spans 18 amino acids. Trimming removed 4 bases from V and 0 bases from J; junction bases left unmatched: 6. From germline, CDR1 is SEHNR and CDR2 FQNEAQ (reference sequence). The DNA for the CDR3 is TGTGCCAGCAGCTCCCGGGACAGGGGCGGCTCTGGGGCCAACGTCCTGACTTTC. Translated, it gives CASSSRDRGGSGANVLTF.

The rearrangement joins TRBV19 to TRBJ2-1, with 15 bases identical to TRBD2. The ends lost 7 bases at V and 10 bases at J; junction bases unmatched: 8. The germline V gene has CDR1 LNHDA and CDR2 SQIVND (reference sequence). This CDR3 contains 15 residues. The DNA of the CDR3 is TGTGCCAGTACCCAACCGGGACTAGCGGGAGGCGAGCAGTTCTTC. Amino acid sequence: CASTQPGLAGGEQFF.

This clone has a handful of counts. This chain uses TRBV5-1 with TRBJ1-6; D perhaps matches TRBD1 (6 bases). The CDR3 totals 14 residues. Germline V gene sequence: CDR1 SGHRS, CDR2 YFSETQ. V lost 6 bases and J 7 bases, leaving 14 bases between the germline ends. CDR3 sequence reads: CASTQGLTNSPLHF. The CDR3 DNA sequence: TGCGCCAGCACGCAGGGGCTGACGAATTCACCCCTCCACTTT.

This clone was detected a few times. The chain has TRBV15 and TRBJ2-7, with 9 bases that match TRBD2. This CDR3 is 13 amino acids long. CDR1 is LNHNV and CDR2 is YYDKDF in the germline V gene (reference sequence). V lost 8 bases to trimming and J lost 1 base; unmatched junction nucleotides: 3. In nucleotides, the CDR3 is TGTGCCACCCGGCGGGAGGGGTCCTACGAGCAGTACTTC. Amino acid sequence: CATRREGSYEQYF.

CDR3 coding DNA: TGTGCCAGCAGCTTAGCGTCGGCACCAGGGGTAGGCAATCAGCCCCAGCATTTT. Protein product: CASSLASAPGVGNQPQHF. This chain links TRBV7-8 with TRBJ1-5; the D gene is possibly TRBD1 (6 bases). The germline V and J ends were trimmed by 0 bases and 2 bases, with 17 bases remaining between them. The CDR3 sequence is 18 residues long. Germline values: CDR1 SGHVS, CDR2 FQNEAQ.

This clone was counted a single time. The rearrangement joins TRBV18 to TRBJ2-7, with 10 bases identical to TRBD2. The CDR3 runs to 17 residues. J lost 6 bases, V lost 4 bases, and 15 bases had no gene match. The germline gives CDR1 KGHSH, CDR2 LQKENI. The CDR3 spells CASSLGTSATTLAEQYF. The CDR3 nucleotides are TGTGCCAGCTCACTAGGGACTAGCGCAACCACCCTTGCCGAGCAGTACTTC.

This clone was seen only a few times. The J gene is TRBJ1-5, the V gene TRBV5-4; TRBD1 agrees at 8 bases. J was trimmed by 0 bases and V by 4 bases; bases with no gene match: 18. CDR3 size: 20 residues. Germline CDR1 reads SGHNT; CDR2 reads YYREEE (reference sequence). CDR3 sequence: CASSPRGTGPTANSNQPQHF. The CDR3 DNA reads as TGTGCCAGCAGCCCGAGGGGGACAGGACCAACCGCCAATAGCAATCAGCCCCAGCATTTT.

J is TRBJ1-1 and V is TRBV27; no reliable D call. Trimming removed 5 bases at V and 6 bases at J, with 13 bases between. Germline CDR1 MNHEY, CDR2 SMNVEV (reference sequence). This CDR3 has 13 amino acids. This chain's CDR3 is CASSPYLGAEAFF. CDR3 nucleotides: TGTGCCAGCAGTCCCTACCTGGGCGCTGAAGCTTTCTTT.

The rearrangement joins TRBV4-3 to TRBJ2-6; no clear D gene. With 0 bases removed from V and 5 bases from J, the gap between germline ends came to 8 bases. Germline assignment: CDR1 LGHNA and CDR2 YSLEER. The CDR3 is 15 residues long. The CDR3 spells CASSQDRFRANVLTF. DNA for the CDR3: TGCGCCAGCAGCCAAGATCGGTTCCGGGCCAACGTCCTGACTTTC.

The chain combines TRBV7-3 with TRBJ1-3; no definite D call. Per the germline V gene, CDR1 is SGHTA and CDR2 is FQGTGA. The V end was cut by 3 bases, the J end by 4 bases, with 10 bases between. The CDR3 is 14 amino acids. DNA of the CDR3: TGTGCCAGCAGCTTCGGGTCGAGGGGAAACACCATATATTTT. Translated: CASSFGSRGNTIYF. The whole variable domain, remainder taken from reference TRBV7-3 and TRBJ1-3, is GAGVSQTPSNKVTEKGKYVELRCDPISGHTALYWYRQSLGQGPEFLIYFQGTGAADDSGLPNDRFFAVRPEGSVSTLKIQRTERGDSAVYLCASSFGSRGNTIYFGEGSWLTVV.

The J gene is TRBJ2-1, the V gene TRBV27, with TRBD2 matching over 13 bases. The V gene's germline CDR1 is MNHEY and CDR2 SMNVEV (reference sequence). The CDR3 covers 18 residues. V gave up 0 bases and J gave up 10 bases; unmatched junction bases: 12. For the CDR3, the DNA is TGTGCCAGCAGTTTATCGGCCCCTCCACTAGCGGGGGGGGTGGAGCAGTTCTTC. Translation: CASSLSAPPLAGGVEQFF.

The chain combines TRBV6-5 with TRBJ1-1; tentative D call: TRBD1 (5 bases). The CDR3 loop spans 14 amino acids. Germline CDR1 reads MNHEY; CDR2 reads SVGAGI. The V end was cut by 8 bases, the J end by 0 bases, with 13 bases between. The CDR3 protein is CASGGGILNTEAFF. For the CDR3, the DNA is TGTGCCAGCGGGGGGGGAATATTGAACACTGAAGCTTTCTTT.

This chain uses TRBV19 with TRBJ1-2; D uncertain. Trimming shortened V by 8 bases and J by 4 bases, and 11 bases separated the two germline ends. The CDR3 spans 12 residues. Germline CDR1 LNHDA, CDR2 SQIVND (reference sequence). The CDR3 region is CASQASRYGYTF. For the CDR3, the DNA is TGTGCCAGTCAGGCCAGCCGCTATGGCTACACCTTC.

The V and J genes are TRBV11-2 and TRBJ2-3; 8 nucleotides line up with TRBD2. This CDR3 contains 15 residues. Per germline, CDR1 SGHAT and CDR2 FQNNGV. The V gene end was trimmed by 1 base and the J gene end by 1 base; junction bases not matched to a gene: 1. The DNA for the CDR3 is TGTGCCAGCAGCTTAGGGGGACTAGGCACAGATACGCAGTATTTT. The encoded protein is CASSLGGLGTDTQYF.

The chain combines TRBV21-1 with TRBJ2-7; the D call of TRBD2 is as the table states it, not checked on the DNA. TRBV21-1 is an annotated pseudogene. The CDR3 has 14 amino acids. This CDR3 is CASSSTGTPYEQYV. The CDR3 DNA is TGTGCCAGCAGCTCCACCGGGACTCCCTACGAGCAGTACGTC.

The chain is built from TRBV11-2 and TRBJ1-2, with D perhaps TRBD1 (5 bases). This CDR3 has 14 residues. V lost 5 bases, J lost 4 bases, and 14 bases lay in between. Germline lookup yields CDR1 SGHAT and CDR2 FQNNGV. CDR3 protein: CASSPGGGFYGYTF. CDR3 DNA: TGTGCCAGCAGCCCCGGCGGGGGGTTCTATGGCTACACCTTC.

The V and J genes are TRBV11-3 and TRBJ2-4, with 8 bases lining up with TRBD2. The CDR3 length is 13 residues. V lost 5 bases, J lost 14 bases, and 11 bases stayed unmatched. Germline CDR1 is SGHNT and CDR2 is YENEEA. CDR3 residues: CASSPSGLAIKYF. The CDR3 DNA sequence: TGTGCCAGCAGCCCCTCCGGACTAGCCATCAAGTACTTC.

The J gene is TRBJ2-2, the V gene TRBV25-1; TRBD1 aligns across 7 bases. Germline loops: CDR1 MGHDK, CDR2 SYGVNS. Trimming at V came to 7 bases and at J to 8 bases, leaving 10 bases not matched to a gene. The CDR3 loop spans 14 amino acids. The CDR3 loop is CASTPTGRAGELFF. The DNA for the CDR3 is TGTGCCAGCACCCCGACAGGGAGAGCGGGGGAGCTGTTTTTT.

The rearrangement uses TRBV6-6 and TRBJ2-1; the D is unclear. Trimming removed 0 bases at V and 4 bases at J, with 10 bases between. This CDR3 has 15 amino acids. Germline lookup yields CDR1 MNHNY and CDR2 SVGAGI (reference sequence). CDR3: CASSYSEPGYNEQFF. CDR3 coding DNA: TGTGCCAGCAGTTACTCCGAGCCCGGGTACAATGAGCAGTTCTTC.